Described below is a single T cell receptor beta chain sequence and its context. Its target is not known. V was trimmed by 1 base and J by 3 bases, leaving 15 bases between them. The length of the CDR3 is 15 residues. The germline gives CDR1 GTSNPN, CDR2 SVGIG (reference sequence). The isolated RNA, all of it, was reverse transcribed, so expressed TCRB transcripts were what got sequenced. Data came from immunoSEQ multiplex PCR; TCRdb stores just in-frame clones and leaves some out. The sample records 680,000 or so clones, roughly a sixth being singletons. The data originate from a study of beta chain features in type 1 diabetes. Study-level findings and limits: Here, the possible influence of HLA type (on TCRB rearrangement) remained unresolved.

This sequence joins TRBV30 and TRBJ1-1; TRBD1 might be the D (5 bases). The sample was naive CD4+ T cells from blood. This sequence was found in a man younger than 30 in good health. CDR3 nucleotides: TGTGCCTGGAGTGCCGACAGAACAATTTACACTGAAGCTTTCTTT. Translated: CAWSADRTIYTEAFF.